This T cell receptor beta chain was obtained from a study of beta chain features in type 1 diabetes (dated by TCRdb to the late 2010s). With regard to the full study: No differences in mean age, gender distribution, total cell number or subset yield were found between patients and healthy donors. Across all samples, around 99 million sorted cells were examined, and cell number per subset correlated strongly with RNA yield. The study compared TCRB repertoires of sorted circulating CD4+ T cell subsets between recently diagnosed type 1 diabetes patients and matched healthy donors. Regulatory and stem cell-like memory subsets were obtained from only 8 patients and roughly 8 healthy donors, while naive and central memory subsets were obtained from all 30 or so donors.

A word on this clone: Its antigen is not yet known. Per-base qualities were not stored, and no clone one base away is much larger.

The entire isolated RNA was reverse transcribed using the High Capacity cDNA Reverse Transcription Kit, and thus expressed TCRB transcripts were sequenced. Naive, central memory and regulatory T cell samples underwent deep immunoSEQ sequencing, averaging around 4 million total reads per sample. Sorted cells were lysed in RLT buffer and RNA was extracted with DNase-treated RNeasy Micro or Mini kits, depending on cell number. To prevent cross-contamination, every cell subset was processed on its own, while patient and healthy donor samples were processed together. The immunoSEQ multiplex PCR was used to amplify TCRB sequences from cDNA, generating 87-bp fragments that spanned the CDR3 region. The amplicons were sequenced using the Illumina HiSeq platform. On the authors' methods: PCR bias was computationally corrected using synthetic template baselines, reads within Hamming distance 2 were collapsed, and singletons that could not be merged were discarded. By aligning reads against IMGT, V, D and J genes, CDR3 length, and insertions or deletions at six rearrangement sites were assigned. Clonotype counts were normalized to sorted cell number within each subset before computing true diversity and Gini coefficients with the tcR R package. Repertoire sharing was quantified using the overlap coefficient calculated on TCRB nucleotide sequences. TCRdb took over this immuneACCESS table, retaining in-frame rearrangements with V and J assigned. Such tables are incomplete; in checked studies, under half of the missing clones stem from an unresolved V gene, and the remainder is unexplained. The V and J calls and clone size were taken over from that table, and D and trimming were inferred from the DNA. A total of 150,000 to 170,000 clones appear in this sample, about 7.3% of them only once. The ten largest clonotypes hold 0.55% to 0.75% of the sample.

On the study overall, not on this receptor specifically: A moderate but significant shortening of TCRB CDR3 length was observed in type 1 diabetes patients in all four CD4+ subsets. PCR might favor shorter templates, but patient and control samples were amplified and corrected together, so any skew would affect both groups equally. Because small numbers of individuals were included in the HLA sub-analyses, any influence of HLA type on TCRB rearrangement was left unresolved. At VDJ recombination sites, patients with type 1 diabetes made fewer insertions and deleted more nucleotides, a pattern implying thymic rearrangement abnormalities. Naive, central memory and regulatory TCRB repertoires appeared to be more similar among patients than among healthy donors. Because cDNA was sequenced instead of genomic DNA, activated cells with high expression could be over-represented, although the groups did not differ in activation or CD3 levels.

The CDR3, from cysteine to phenylalanine, totals 14 residues. Only the CDR3 region is kept as DNA, spanning 42 bases read in frame from base 1. CDR1 and CDR2 are drawn from the germline V gene: SGHTA, FQGNSA. Trimming costs V 2 bases and J 7 bases, and their ends lie 12 bases apart. A single peripheral blood draw of around 0.11 L on average was collected from each donor into heparinised tubes. A BD FACSAria II and a panel including CD45RO, CCR7, CD25, CD127, CD95 and CD27 were used to sort naive, central memory, regulatory and stem cell-like memory CD4+ T cells. All sorted populations exceeded 95% purity. PBMCs were isolated right away by Lymphoprep density gradient centrifugation and were stained directly, without culture. So that batch effects would be minimized, each experiment stained and sorted samples in pairs, pairing one healthy donor with one patient.

The sequencing input was central memory CD4+ T cells from blood. Recombination linked TRBV7-2 to TRBJ1-5; the D gene is not confidently resolved. This TCR came from a man aged 18 to 29 in good health. The CDR3 in this case is CASSLLGGRQPQHF. The sequenced DNA: TGTGCCAGCAGCTTACTGGGAGGGCGCCAGCCCCAGCATTTT.